These 19 T cell receptor beta chains originate from one sample sequenced in a study of blood T cell repertoires in COVID-19. TCRdb's copy holds only in-frame clones and misses some; the assay was immunoSEQ multiplex PCR. The table records some 300,000 clones, about nine tenths of them present only once. Sequencing was performed on peripheral blood. The receptors here all came from a young man with active or convalescent COVID-19.

The CDR3 bases are TGTGCCAGCAGCCAAGTACCGGGAACGAGCTCCTACGAGCAGTACTTC. It translates to CASSQVPGTSSYEQYF. The rearrangement uses TRBV14 and TRBJ2-7; perhaps TRBD2 as D (5 bases). This CDR3 contains 16 residues. Trimming removed 1 base from V and 0 bases from J, with 13 bases in between. CDR1 is SGHDN, CDR2 FVKESK, per germline.

The chain carries TRBV6-4 and TRBJ2-2, with a weak D call TRBD1 (6 bases). The germline gives CDR1 MRHNA, CDR2 SNTAGT. Trimming took off 6 bases at V and 1 base at J, with 9 bases between the two ends. This CDR3 comprises 14 residues. CDR3 region: CASREQGNTGELFF. DNA for the CDR3: TGTGCCAGCAGAGAACAGGGGAACACCGGGGAGCTGTTTTTT.

The V and J genes are TRBV9 and TRBJ2-1; D remains unclear. V lost 0 bases and J lost 5, with 21 bases in between. CDR1 SGDLS and CDR2 YYNGEE come from the germline V gene. This CDR3 region has 18 residues. The CDR3, as DNA: TGTGCCAGCAGCGTAGGTGGTCCTGGCCCACGCCAAAACAATGAGCAGTTCTTC. Protein product: CASSVGGPGPRQNNEQFF.

This rearrangement joins TRBV27 to TRBJ2-1, with 8 bases matching TRBD2. V gave up 6 bases and J gave up 10 bases; unmatched junction bases: 8. Per germline, CDR1 MNHEY and CDR2 SMNVEV (reference sequence). The CDR3 is made up of 13 amino acids. The CDR3 here is CASSQRLAREQFF. The CDR3 DNA reads TGTGCCAGCAGCCAAAGACTAGCGCGGGAGCAGTTCTTC.

This chain links TRBV24-1 with TRBJ1-4, with 7 bases lining up with TRBD1. Germline V gene lookup returns CDR1 KGHDR and CDR2 SFDVKD. Losses at the gene ends were 0 bases for V and 2 bases for J; bases not matched to a gene: 23. The CDR3 runs 23 residues. In DNA, the CDR3 is TGTGCCACCAGTGATTTGCCACTTAGGGACAGAAAAAACCAAGGGCATACTAATGAAAAACTGTTTTTT. This gives the protein CATSDLPLRDRKNQGHTNEKLFF.

In its sample, this clone was seen once. This chain uses TRBV7-9 with TRBJ2-7; D remains ambiguous. Germline V gene sequence: CDR1 SEHNR, CDR2 FQNEAQ (reference sequence). Trimming shortened V by 4 bases and J by 7 bases, and 20 bases separated the two germline ends. CDR3 size: 15 residues. The CDR3, as DNA: TGTGCCAGCAGCTCTAACGTGGGCCCACTTGGGGAGCAGTACTTC. Translated: CASSSNVGPLGEQYF.

The gene calls are TRBV7-2 and TRBJ2-7; a possible D gene is TRBD1 (6 bases). This CDR3 contains 14 residues. Germline CDR1 is SGHTA and CDR2 is FQGNSA. Trimming shortened V by 5 bases and J by 5 bases, and 16 bases separated the two germline ends. The CDR3 bases are TGTGCCAGCAGCGTTCTCAGGGGATCCCACGAGCAGTACTTC. The encoded protein is CASSVLRGSHEQYF. Complete variable domain (other parts from reference TRBV7-2 and TRBJ2-7): GAGVSQSPSNKVTEKGKDVELRCDPISGHTALYWYRQSLGQGLEFLIYFQGNSAPDKSGLPSDRFSAERTGGSVSTLTIQRTQQEDSAVYLCASSVLRGSHEQYFGPGTRLTVT.

The chain has TRBV23-1 and TRBJ1-5; D is possibly TRBD1 (5 bases). TRBV23-1 is an ORF for which the function is uncertain. Trimming cost V 2 bases and J 7 bases, with 18 bases left between them. This CDR3 has 16 residues. CDR3: CASSQLALGVYQPQHF. CDR3 bases: TGCGCCAGCAGTCAACTCGCTCTAGGGGTTTACCAGCCCCAGCATTTT.

This chain uses TRBV7-8 with TRBJ1-5; D gene uncertain. Germline CDR1 is SGHVS and CDR2 is FQNEAQ. The CDR3 contains 15 residues. V was trimmed by 1 base and J by 0 bases, leaving 7 bases between them. The CDR3: CASSLGSSSNQPQHF. The CDR3, as DNA: TGTGCCAGCAGCTTAGGGAGTAGTAGCAATCAGCCCCAGCATTTT.

This clone was observed a single time. The J gene is TRBJ2-5, the V gene TRBV4-1; TRBD2 aligns across 14 bases. Germline CDR1 reads MGHRA; CDR2 reads YSYEKL. The CDR3 runs 17 residues. The V and J ends lost 3 bases and 4 bases, in that order; junction bases with no gene match: 7. The CDR3 loop reads CASSQPGLAGVGETQYF. In DNA, the CDR3 is TGCGCCAGCAGCCAGCCGGGACTAGCGGGAGTGGGAGAGACCCAGTACTTC.

The genes are TRBV19 and TRBJ1-3; 8 positions match TRBD1. There are 16 residues in the CDR3. Trimming at V came to 8 bases and at J to 0 bases, leaving 9 bases not matched to a gene. Looked up from germline, CDR1 is LNHDA and CDR2 is SQIVND (reference sequence). The CDR3 region is CASADRVRPSGNTIYF. CDR3 DNA sequence: TGTGCCAGTGCGGACAGGGTAAGGCCCTCTGGAAACACCATATATTTT.

The chain has TRBV5-5 and TRBJ2-5; 8 nucleotides agree with TRBD2. The CDR3 is made up of 17 amino acids. CDR1 and CDR2 (germline): SGHKS, YYEKEE (reference sequence). V lost 2 bases, J lost 4 bases, and 13 bases stayed unmatched. The CDR3 sequence is CASSLVRGVNDLETQYF. As DNA, the CDR3 is TGTGCCAGCAGCTTAGTGCGGGGGGTCAACGACCTAGAGACCCAGTACTTC.

The chain carries TRBV3-1 (or the pseudogene TRBV3-2) and TRBJ2-1; D might be TRBD2 (5 bases). This CDR3 comprises 16 residues. The V gene lost 0 bases and the J gene lost 5 bases, with 14 bases spanning the gap. CDR1 is LGHDT and CDR2 is YNNKEL in the germline V gene (reference sequence). The CDR3: CASSQDLGMRDNEQFF. DNA for the CDR3: TGTGCCAGCAGCCAAGATTTAGGAATGCGGGACAATGAGCAGTTCTTC.

The chain couples TRBV14 to TRBJ1-6; possibly TRBD1 for D (6 bases). Deletions cut 2 bases from V and 7 bases from J, with 12 bases between. The CDR3 consists of 15 residues. Germline assignment: CDR1 SGHDN and CDR2 FVKESK. The CDR3 DNA sequence: TGTGCCAGCAGCCAACAGGGGTTGGGGAATTCACCCCTCCACTTT. Translation: CASSQQGLGNSPLHF.

V and J are TRBV9 and TRBJ2-1; 7 nucleotides line up with TRBD2. Germline V gives CDR1 SGDLS, CDR2 YYNGEE. The CDR3 is made up of 16 amino acids. J gave up 0 bases and V 4 bases, and 7 bases lay outside the gene matches. DNA of the CDR3: TGTGCCAGCAGCTCTCGCGGGAGTGTCTCCTACAATGAGCAGTTCTTC. Residues: CASSSRGSVSYNEQFF.

The chain has TRBV11-2 and TRBJ2-3; tentatively, D is TRBD2 (8 bases). This CDR3 comprises 17 residues. V lost 5 bases, J lost 2 bases, and 20 bases lay in between. The germline CDR1 and CDR2 sequences are SGHAT and FQNNGV. Here the CDR3 reads CASSRLAGQPSTDTQYF. DNA for the CDR3: TGTGCCAGCAGCCGGTTAGCGGGACAGCCATCCACAGATACGCAGTATTTT. The whole variable domain, remainder taken from reference TRBV11-2 and TRBJ2-3, is EAGVAQSPRYKIIEKRQSVAFWCNPISGHATLYWYQQILGQGPKLLIQFQNNGVVDDSQLPKDRFSAERLKGVDSTLKIQPAKLEDSAVYLCASSRLAGQPSTDTQYFGPGTRLTVL.

This chain connects TRBV6-5 to TRBJ2-1, with TRBD2 as a possible D gene (7 bases). The CDR3 is 15 amino acids. In germline, CDR1 is MNHEY, CDR2 SVGAGI. Trimming took 7 bases from V and 10 from J, leaving 23 bases between them. CDR3 in DNA: TGTGCCAGCACGAGGTCGGTCCTACAGGGAGGGGAGCAGTTCTTC. This encodes CASTRSVLQGGEQFF.

The rearrangement joins TRBV19 to TRBJ1-3; the D gene is possibly TRBD1 (6 bases). CDR1 is LNHDA and CDR2 is SQIVND in the germline V gene (reference sequence). Trimming cost V 3 bases and J 1 base, with 7 bases left between them. The CDR3 covers 14 residues. The CDR3 region has the DNA TGTGCCAGTAGTATCACAGGGTCTGGAAACACCATATATTTT. It codes for CASSITGSGNTIYF.

The chain couples TRBV5-1 to TRBJ2-1; tentatively, D is TRBD2 (5 bases). Germline V lookup: CDR1 SGHRS, CDR2 YFSETQ. The V gene lost 0 bases and the J gene lost 0 bases, with 7 bases spanning the gap. The CDR3 runs to 15 residues. The CDR3 region has the DNA TGCGCCAGCAGCTTGGCTGACTACTCCTACAATGAGCAGTTCTTC. Translation: CASSLADYSYNEQFF.